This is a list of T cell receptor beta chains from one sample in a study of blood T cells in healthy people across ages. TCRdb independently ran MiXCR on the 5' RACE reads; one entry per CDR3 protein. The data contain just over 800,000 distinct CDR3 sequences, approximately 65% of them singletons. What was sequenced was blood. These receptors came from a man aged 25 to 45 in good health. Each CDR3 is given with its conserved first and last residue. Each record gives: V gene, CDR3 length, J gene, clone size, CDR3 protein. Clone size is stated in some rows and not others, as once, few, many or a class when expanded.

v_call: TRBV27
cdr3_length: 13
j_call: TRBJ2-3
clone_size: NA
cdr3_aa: CASSGREGDTQYF

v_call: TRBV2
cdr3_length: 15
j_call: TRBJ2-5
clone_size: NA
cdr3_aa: CASSAQRGGQETQYF

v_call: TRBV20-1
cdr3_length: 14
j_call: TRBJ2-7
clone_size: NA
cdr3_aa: CSARLGLAAYEQYF

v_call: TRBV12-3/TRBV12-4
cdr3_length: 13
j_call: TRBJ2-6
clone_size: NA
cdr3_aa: CASGGSGANVLTF

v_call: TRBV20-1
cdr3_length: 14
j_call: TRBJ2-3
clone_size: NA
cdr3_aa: CSARDGTSGDTQDF

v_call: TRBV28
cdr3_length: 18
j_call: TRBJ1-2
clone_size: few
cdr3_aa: CASSLLRQGAAEGYGYTF

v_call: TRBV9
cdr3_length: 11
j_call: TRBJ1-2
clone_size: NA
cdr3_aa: CASSAPYGYTF

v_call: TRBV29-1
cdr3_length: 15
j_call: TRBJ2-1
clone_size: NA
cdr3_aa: CSVERSGGTYNEQFF

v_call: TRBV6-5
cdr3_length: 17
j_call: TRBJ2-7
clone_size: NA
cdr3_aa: CASSYPNGPTNSYEQYF

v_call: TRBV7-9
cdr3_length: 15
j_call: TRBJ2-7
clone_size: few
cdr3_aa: CASSLRQGGSYEQYF

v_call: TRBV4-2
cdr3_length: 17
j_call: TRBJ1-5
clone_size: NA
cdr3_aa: CASSQGSETGNNQPQHF

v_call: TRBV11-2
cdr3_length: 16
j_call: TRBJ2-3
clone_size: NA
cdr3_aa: CASSLVGGGALDTQYF

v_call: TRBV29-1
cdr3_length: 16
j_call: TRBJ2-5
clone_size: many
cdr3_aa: CSVTGLAGVRQETQYF

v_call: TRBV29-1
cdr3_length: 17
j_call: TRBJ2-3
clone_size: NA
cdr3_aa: CSGNPSSRDTYTDTQYF

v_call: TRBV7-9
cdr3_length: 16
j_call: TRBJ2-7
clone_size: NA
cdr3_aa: CASSQIDRGPTYEQYF